This T cell receptor (beta chain) was retrieved from a study of cytomegalovirus exposure and HLA in healthy donors. Overall study: Clustering assigned 70% to 85% of the 350 to 400 genotyped donors to the Caucasian-associated ancestry cluster.

This clone turned up a few times. The antigen is undetermined. Donors likely had unrecorded immune exposures despite being nominally healthy when sampled. CDR3 size: 13 residues. The V end was cut by 7 bases, the J end by 3 bases, with 12 bases between. The germline V gene encodes CDR1 MNHNS and CDR2 SASEGT. PCR primers comprised 60 Vbeta and 13 Jbeta primers. As handled by the study authors: In a later analysis, some 80 million unique TCR beta chains included roughly 11 million shared by two or more donors. The data were produced by immunoSEQ multiplex PCR, yet TCRdb's version contains in-frame clones alone and is incomplete. For V, J and clone size, that table is used; D and trimming come from the DNA. The sample contains 50,000 to 55,000 clones, about four fifths of which appear only once. Findings of the study overall: A prior analysis recorded that most TCR beta V segments were productive about 87% or about 30% of the time.

The chain joins TRBV6-1 to TRBJ1-1; no firm D call. The sequenced material came from PBMCs. The clonotype was recovered from a boy younger than 18 in good health and CMV-seropositive. CDR3 in DNA: TGTGCCAGCATGCCAAACGGGTACACTGAAGCTTTCTTT. Its protein is CASMPNGYTEAFF.